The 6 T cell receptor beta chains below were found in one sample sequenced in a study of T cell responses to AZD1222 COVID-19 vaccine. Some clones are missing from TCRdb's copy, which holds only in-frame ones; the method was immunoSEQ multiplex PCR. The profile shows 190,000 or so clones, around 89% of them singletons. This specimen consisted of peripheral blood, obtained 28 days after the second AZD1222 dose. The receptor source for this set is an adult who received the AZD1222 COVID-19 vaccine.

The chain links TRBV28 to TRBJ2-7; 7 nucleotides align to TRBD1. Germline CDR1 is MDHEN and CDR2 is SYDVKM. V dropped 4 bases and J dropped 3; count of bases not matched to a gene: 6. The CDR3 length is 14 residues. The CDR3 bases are TGTGCCAGCAGTTCCGGGACAGCCCTCTACGAGCAGTACTTC. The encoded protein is CASSSGTALYEQYF.

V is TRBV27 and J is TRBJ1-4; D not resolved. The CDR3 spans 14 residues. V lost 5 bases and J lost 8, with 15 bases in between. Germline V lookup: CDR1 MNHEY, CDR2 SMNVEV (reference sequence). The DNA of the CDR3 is TGTGCCAGCAGTCCCGGTCAGCGAGGCGAAAAACTGTTTTTT. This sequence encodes CASSPGQRGEKLFF.

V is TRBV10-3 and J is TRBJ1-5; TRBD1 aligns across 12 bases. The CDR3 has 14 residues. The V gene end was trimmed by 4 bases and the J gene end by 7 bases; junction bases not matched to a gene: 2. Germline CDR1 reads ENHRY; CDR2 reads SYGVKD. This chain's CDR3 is CAISGDRGQQPQHF. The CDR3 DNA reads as TGTGCCATCAGTGGGGACAGGGGGCAGCAGCCCCAGCATTTT.

CDR3 DNA: TGTGCCAGCAGCCCTTTGAGGGAGGAGCAGTTCTTC. This encodes CASSPLREEQFF. The chain is built from TRBV7-2 and TRBJ2-1, with D tentatively TRBD2 (5 bases). The CDR3 runs to 12 residues. Germline V gene data show CDR1 as SGHTA and CDR2 as FQGNSA. V lost 5 bases and J lost 10, with 12 bases in between.

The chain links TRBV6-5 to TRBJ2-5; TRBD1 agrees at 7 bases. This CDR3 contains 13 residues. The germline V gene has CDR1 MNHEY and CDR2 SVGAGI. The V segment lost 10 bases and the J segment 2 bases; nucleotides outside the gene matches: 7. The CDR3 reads CATAQGQQETQYF. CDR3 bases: TGTGCCACCGCACAGGGGCAGCAAGAGACCCAGTACTTC.

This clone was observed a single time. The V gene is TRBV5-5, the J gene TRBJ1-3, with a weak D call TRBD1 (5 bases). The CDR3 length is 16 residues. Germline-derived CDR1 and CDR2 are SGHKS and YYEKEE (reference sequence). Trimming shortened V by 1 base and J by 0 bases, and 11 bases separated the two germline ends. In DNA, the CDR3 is TGTGCCAGCAGCTTGCCGATGGGGCTCTCTGGAAACACCATATATTTT. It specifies CASSLPMGLSGNTIYF.